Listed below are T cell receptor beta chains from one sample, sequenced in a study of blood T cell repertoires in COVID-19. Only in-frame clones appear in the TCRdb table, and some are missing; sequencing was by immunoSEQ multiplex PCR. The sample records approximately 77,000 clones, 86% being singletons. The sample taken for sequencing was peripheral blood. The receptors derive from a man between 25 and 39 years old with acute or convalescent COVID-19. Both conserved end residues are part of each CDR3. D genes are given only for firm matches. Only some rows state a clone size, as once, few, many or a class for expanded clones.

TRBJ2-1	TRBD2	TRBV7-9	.	TGTGCCAGCAGCCGCAGACTAGCGGACTACAATGAGCAGTTCTTC	CASSRRLADYNEQFF
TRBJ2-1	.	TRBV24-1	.	TGTGCCACCAGTGAGCATAGCGGAGAAGTCAATGAGCAGTTCTTC	CATSEHSGEVNEQFF
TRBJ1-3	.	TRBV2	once	TGTGCCAGCAGTGCTCAGGGGATGGGGTCTGGAAACACCATATATTTT	CASSAQGMGSGNTIYF
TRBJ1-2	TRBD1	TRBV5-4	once	TGTGCCAGCAGCTTGTTCGCGACAGGGGGCAGCGGCTACACCTTC	CASSLFATGGSGYTF
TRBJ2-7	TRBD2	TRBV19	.	TGTGCCAGTAGCCCACTAGCGGGGATCTACGAGCAGTACTTC	CASSPLAGIYEQYF
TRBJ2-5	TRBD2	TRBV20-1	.	TGCAGTGCTAGTTCGGGCGGGAGTGGGGCAGAGACCCAGTACTTC	CSASSGGSGAETQYF
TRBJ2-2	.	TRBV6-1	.	TGTGCCAGCAGTGAATTGGGGAGCACCGGGGAGCTGTTTTTT	CASSELGSTGELFF
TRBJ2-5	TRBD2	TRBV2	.	TGTGCCAGCAGTGGGGATGGATCGGCGGGAGGTCTCCTGGGGGAGACCCAGTACTTC	CASSGDGSAGGLLGETQYF
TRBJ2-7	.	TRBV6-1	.	TGTGCCAGCAGTGAAGGCGACAGACAGTACTTC	CASSEGDRQYF
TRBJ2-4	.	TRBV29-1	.	TGCAGCGTTGAAGATGGGGGCAGGGGAGGGTCTATAGCCAAAAACATTCAGTACTTC	CSVEDGGRGGSIAKNIQYF
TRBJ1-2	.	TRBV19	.	TGTGCCAGTAGTATAGATCAGGAGGGTGTGAGTGGCTACACCTTC	CASSIDQEGVSGYTF
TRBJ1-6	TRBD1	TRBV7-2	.	TGTGCCAGCAGCGCCCGGACAGGGGGCAGTTCACCCCTCCACTTT	CASSARTGGSSPLHF
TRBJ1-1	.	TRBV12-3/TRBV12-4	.	TGTGCCAGCAGTTTATTCCGGGGCACTGAAGCTTTCTTT	CASSLFRGTEAFF
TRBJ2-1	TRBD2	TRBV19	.	TGTGCCAGTAGTACCTCCCGGGGGGGCAATGAGCAGTTCTTC	CASSTSRGGNEQFF
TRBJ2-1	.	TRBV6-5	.	TGTGCCAGCAGTTACTCCCCCCAGATCTCCTACAATGAGCAGTTCTTC	CASSYSPQISYNEQFF
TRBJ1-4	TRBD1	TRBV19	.	TGTGCCAGTAGGCCTGGGACAGGGGTTCGGAAGGAAAAACTGTTTTTT	CASRPGTGVRKEKLFF
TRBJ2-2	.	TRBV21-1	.	TGTGCCGGGGGAAGGACAGGGCCCAACACCGGGGAGCTGTTTTTT	CAGGRTGPNTGELFF
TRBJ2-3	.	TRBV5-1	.	TGCGCCAGCAGCTTGGCCCCAGCAGGGGGCACAGATACGCAGTATTTT	CASSLAPAGGTDTQYF
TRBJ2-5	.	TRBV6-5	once	TGTGCCAGCAGTTACCGGGATGGTTGGACCCAGTACTTC	CASSYRDGWTQYF
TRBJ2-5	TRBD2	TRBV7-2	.	TGTGCCAGCACCCTTAGCGGGATGGGCCCTGAGACCCAGTACTTC	CASTLSGMGPETQYF
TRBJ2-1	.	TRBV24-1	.	TGTGCCACCAGTGAAAAACAGGGTATAGGTGAGCAGTTCTTC	CATSEKQGIGEQFF
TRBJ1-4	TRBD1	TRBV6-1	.	TGTGCCAGCAGTGACCAGCCCATGACAGGGTCTCATGAAAAACTGTTTTTT	CASSDQPMTGSHEKLFF
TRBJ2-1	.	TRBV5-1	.	TGCGCCAGCAGCCCTCAGGGCGATGAGCAGTTCTTC	CASSPQGDEQFF
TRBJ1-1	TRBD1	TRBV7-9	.	TGTGCCAGCAGCCCCGGGACAGGGGGCTATGAAGCTTTCTTT	CASSPGTGGYEAFF
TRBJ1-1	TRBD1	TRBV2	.	TGTGCCAGCAGTCCGGACAGGGGGCGGAACACTGAAGCTTTCTTT	CASSPDRGRNTEAFF
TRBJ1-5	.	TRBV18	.	TGTGCCAGCTCACCTAACGACCCTTTAAGCGCCCAGCCCCAGCATTTT	CASSPNDPLSAQPQHF
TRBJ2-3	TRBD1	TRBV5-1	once	TGCGCCAGCAGCATAACCGGGACAGGGGTCACAGATACGCAGTATTTT	CASSITGTGVTDTQYF
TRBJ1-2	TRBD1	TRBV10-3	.	TGTGCCATCAGTGAATTTGACAGGGCTAACTATGGCTACACCTTC	CAISEFDRANYGYTF
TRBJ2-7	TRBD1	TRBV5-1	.	TGCGCCAGCAGCCCCGGGACAGGGGGCTACGAGCAGTACTTC	CASSPGTGGYEQYF
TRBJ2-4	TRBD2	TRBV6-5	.	TGTGCCAGCAGGTCCGCTGCGGGGGGCAAAAACATTCAGTACTTC	CASRSAAGGKNIQYF
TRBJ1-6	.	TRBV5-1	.	TGCGCCAGCAGCACCCGCTTTGAGGATGATTCACCCCTCCACTTT	CASSTRFEDDSPLHF
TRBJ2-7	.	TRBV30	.	TGTGCCTGGAGTGTAGAGCCCTACGAGCAGTACTTC	CAWSVEPYEQYF
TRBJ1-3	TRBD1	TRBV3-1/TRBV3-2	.	TGTGCCAGCAGCCCCGGGACAGGCTCTGGAAACACCATATATTTT	CASSPGTGSGNTIYF
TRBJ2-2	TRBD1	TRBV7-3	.	TGTGCCAGCAGTTTCAGGGGGCCGGGCACCGGGGAGCTGTTTTTT	CASSFRGPGTGELFF
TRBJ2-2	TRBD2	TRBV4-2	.	TGTGCCAGCAGCCAAGTGGTTTCTAGCGGGGGCGGCAACACCGGGGAGCTGTTTTTT	CASSQVVSSGGGNTGELFF
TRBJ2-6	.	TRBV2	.	TGTGCCAGCAGGCCTCGGGTCTCTGGGGCCAACGTCCTGACTTTC	CASRPRVSGANVLTF
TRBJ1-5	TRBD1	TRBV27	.	TGTGCCAGCAGTTTATCACAGGGGGATCAGCCCCAGCATTTT	CASSLSQGDQPQHF
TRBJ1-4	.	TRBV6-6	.	TGTGCCACTAATAGCGCGGGGGTAGGGAATGAAAAACTGTTTTTT	CATNSAGVGNEKLFF
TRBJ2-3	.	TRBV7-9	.	TGTGCCAGCAGCCCAGGGGCCAGCACAGATACGCAGTATTTT	CASSPGASTDTQYF
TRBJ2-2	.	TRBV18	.	TGTGCCAGCTCACCGCTTACCGGGACTAACACCGGGGAGCTGTTTTTT	CASSPLTGTNTGELFF
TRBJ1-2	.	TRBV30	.	TGTGCCTGGAGCCAAATCCCGAGGGGCTACACCTTC	CAWSQIPRGYTF